One and the same sample provided the 17 T cell receptor beta chains below, sequenced in a study of human T cells and chemical hapten exposure (dated by TCRdb to the early 2020s). The library was built by means of RACE. TCRdb records NextSeq 500 as the sequencer. TCRdb reran the public reads through fastp at Q25 and MiXCR, keeping productive beta chains. All rows with the same CDR3 protein become a single entry with the most common DNA and genes. This sample has 180,000 or so distinct CDR3 sequences in its table, and approximately 20% of those were observed once. The top ten clonotypes cover about 7% of the sample. The meaning of the sample's time point label: patch test 1, 2 weeks after DPC sensitization. Per the publication, the treatment or condition label means: therapeutic diphenylcyclopropenone sensitization with weekly scalp DPC. The sample consisted of whole blood, taken in connection with sensitization to the hapten diphenylcyclopropenone (DPC). These receptors were obtained from a woman in her fifties or sixties with alopecia areata. Some clones in this sample may be carry-over from other donors' samples.

This clonotype was observed a few times. The gene calls are TRBV30 and TRBJ1-6; D unresolved. V lost 0 bases, J lost 7 bases, and 13 bases lay in between. The length of the CDR3 is 15 residues. Per germline, CDR1 GTSNPN and CDR2 SVGIG (reference sequence). The CDR3 loop reads CAWSVPVVENSPLHF. The CDR3, as DNA: TGTGCCTGGAGTGTGCCGGTCGTAGAGAATTCACCCCTCCACTTT. Supplemented by reference TRBV30 and TRBJ1-6, the full variable domain reads SQTIHQWPATLVQPVGSPLSLECTVEGTSNPNLYWYRQAAGRGLQLLFYSVGIGQISSEVPQNLSASRPQDRQFILSSKKLLLSDSGFYLCAWSVPVVENSPLHFGNGTRLTVT.

This rearrangement joins TRBV7-2 to TRBJ2-1, with 8 bases that match TRBD2. The CDR3 covers 15 residues. Trimming at V came to 6 bases and at J to 8 bases, leaving 12 bases not matched to a gene. Germline CDR1 and CDR2: SGHTA and FQGNSA. CDR3 coding DNA: TGTGCCAGCAGACATCAGTCGGGGGGGTTCGATGAGCAGTTCTTC. Residues: CASRHQSGGFDEQFF.

In its sample, this clonotype was seen a few times. V gene TRBV2 combines with J gene TRBJ2-3; 8 nucleotides align to TRBD2. CDR3 length equals 14 residues. Unmatched junction bases numbered 8, after V lost 7 bases and J lost 5 bases. In germline, CDR1 is SNHLY, CDR2 FYNNEI. CDR3 coding DNA: TGTGCCAGCACCGGAGGGACTAGTGTAGATACGCAGTATTTT. Its translation: CASTGGTSVDTQYF.

The genes are TRBV20-1 and TRBJ2-5; D remains unclear. Per germline, CDR1 DFQATT and CDR2 SNEGSKA (reference sequence). The CDR3 extends over 11 amino acids. The V end lost 8 bases, the J end lost 2 bases, and 9 bases lay between the germline ends. The CDR3 region has the DNA TGCAGTACGACACTTCAAGAGACCCAGTACTTC. It yields the protein CSTTLQETQYF.

This chain uses TRBV7-2 with TRBJ1-1; 8 positions match TRBD1. CDR1 and CDR2 (germline): SGHTA, FQGNSA. The CDR3 is 15 residues long. Germline trimming cut 6 bases from V and 2 bases from J; bases unmatched to any gene: 8. CDR3 DNA sequence: TGTGCCAGCAGATTGAGACAGGGGACAAACACTGAAGCTTTCTTT. Residues: CASRLRQGTNTEAFF.

This clonotype has ten or more counts. This sequence joins TRBV10-3 and TRBJ1-6; 7 bases are a match to TRBD1. CDR3 size: 14 residues. V gave up 5 bases and J gave up 9 bases; unmatched junction bases: 7. Germline CDR1 ENHRY, CDR2 SYGVKD. CDR3 sequence reads: CAISFDREVSPLHF. The CDR3 nucleotides read TGTGCCATCAGTTTCGACAGGGAGGTTTCACCCCTCCACTTT.

This rearrangement joins TRBV7-8 to TRBJ2-3, with 7 bases lining up with TRBD2. The CDR3 extends over 16 amino acids. Germline CDR1 and CDR2: SGHVS and FQNEAQ. The V gene end was trimmed by 1 base and the J gene end by 2 bases; junction bases not matched to a gene: 6. The CDR3 nucleotides are TGTGCCAGCAGCTTAGGGCGAGCGGGACCCACAGATACGCAGTATTTT. It translates to CASSLGRAGPTDTQYF.

This clonotype turned up a few times. V gene TRBV5-1 combines with J gene TRBJ1-4; a weak D match, TRBD1 (5 bases). CDR1 is SGHRS and CDR2 is YFSETQ in the germline V gene. Trimming left V 2 bases short and J 0 bases short, with 17 bases between. The CDR3 length is 18 residues. The CDR3 loop reads CASSLRGAQVPTNEKLFF. The CDR3 coding sequence is TGCGCCAGCAGCTTAAGGGGTGCCCAGGTCCCAACTAATGAAAAACTGTTTTTT.

This clonotype was observed a few times. The chain recombines TRBV15 with TRBJ1-2; no definite D call. The CDR3 contains 17 residues. V was pared by 2 bases and J by 1 base, with 17 bases between. The germline V gene encodes CDR1 LNHNV and CDR2 YYDKDF (reference sequence). This CDR3 is CATSRLREDVVNYGYTF. CDR3 nucleotide sequence: TGTGCCACCAGCAGATTACGAGAGGATGTGGTTAACTATGGCTACACCTTC.

This chain connects TRBV3-1 to TRBJ1-1; 8 bases line up with TRBD1. The CDR3 runs to 14 residues. The germline CDR1 and CDR2 sequences are LGHDT and YNNKEL (reference sequence). The V segment lost 4 bases and the J segment 8 bases; nucleotides outside the gene matches: 9. The CDR3 protein is CASSPSQGASEAFF. The CDR3 DNA follows: TGTGCCAGCAGCCCCAGCCAGGGGGCCTCGGAAGCTTTCTTT.

This clonotype came up a few times. The rearrangement links TRBV28 to TRBJ2-7, with D unclear. V was clipped by 4 bases and J by 7 bases, with 14 bases between them. This CDR3 has 13 amino acids. Germline loops: CDR1 MDHEN, CDR2 SYDVKM. In nucleotides, the CDR3 is TGTGCCAGCAGTTCGGGCCTCGCCGGGGAGCAGTACTTC. Amino acids: CASSSGLAGEQYF.

This clonotype was picked up many times. This chain joins TRBV20-1 and TRBJ2-3; no firm D call. Germline loops: CDR1 DFQATT, CDR2 SNEGSKA (reference sequence). The CDR3 length is 15 residues. V shed 5 bases and J shed 0 bases, with 15 bases lying between them. The CDR3 sequence is CSASRQATSTDTQYF. The CDR3 DNA follows: TGCAGTGCTTCACGCCAAGCGACTAGCACAGATACGCAGTATTTT.

This clonotype was counted between two and nine times. The V and J genes are TRBV27 and TRBJ2-3; D uncertain. V lost 3 bases and J lost 0, with 10 bases in between. The length of the CDR3 is 15 residues. The germline V gene has CDR1 MNHEY and CDR2 SMNVEV (reference sequence). This chain's CDR3 is CASSLAAASTDTQYF. CDR3 in DNA: TGTGCCAGCAGTTTGGCGGCGGCTAGCACAGATACGCAGTATTTT.

This chain connects TRBV6-4 to TRBJ2-1; 7 bases are shared with TRBD1. This CDR3 has 15 amino acids. CDR1 and CDR2 (germline): MRHNA, SNTAGT. The junction had 10 bases not matched to a gene; V was cut back by 4 bases and J by 7 bases. The CDR3 protein is CASSAQGDWRNEQFF. The CDR3 DNA is TGTGCCAGCAGTGCGCAGGGGGATTGGAGAAATGAGCAGTTCTTC.

This rearrangement joins TRBV6-2 or TRBV6-3 to TRBJ2-1; TRBD2 might be the D (5 bases). Trimming shortened V by 8 bases and J by 3 bases, and 14 bases separated the two germline ends. The CDR3 sequence is 14 residues long. Germline CDR1 is MNHEY and CDR2 is SVGEGT. The CDR3 DNA follows: TGTGCCAGCTTGGGAGCGGCAGTCTACAATGAGCAGTTCTTC. This translates into CASLGAAVYNEQFF.

This clonotype was detected only a few times. The rearrangement links TRBV20-1 to TRBJ1-4; D not resolved. The CDR3 has 12 residues. Germline V lookup: CDR1 DFQATT, CDR2 SNEGSKA (reference sequence). V lost 5 bases and J 8 bases, leaving 12 bases between the germline ends. This chain's CDR3 is CSARYRGEKLFF. CDR3 sequence (DNA): TGCAGTGCTCGGTACAGAGGGGAAAAACTGTTTTTT.

The chain links TRBV7-2 to TRBJ2-7; TRBD2 aligns across 8 bases. This CDR3 is built from 14 residues. With 1 base clipped from V and 9 bases from J, the junction kept 8 bases outside the gene matches. Germline lookup yields CDR1 SGHTA and CDR2 FQGNSA. The CDR3 here is CASSLGTSILGQYF. Written as DNA, the CDR3 is TGTGCCAGCAGCTTAGGGACTAGCATTCTCGGGCAGTACTTC.